This TCR beta chain came from a study of blood T cell repertoires in COVID-19 (dated by TCRdb to about 2020). Study-level background: Samples covering the acute and convalescent phases of COVID-19 were provided by collaborators in the United States, Italy and Spain. The prospective study material was composed of cDNA or gDNA derived from T cells, B-cell-depleted T cells, or PBMCs. A freely available public database, intended as a resource for researchers studying the immune response to SARS-CoV-2, is where the repertoires were released. Where HLA class I and class II types were available, the types were taken from metadata supplied by the sample provider, not from assay-based typing. Sample metadata almost always included a de-identified subject ID, COVID-19 status, age in years and sex. The dataset comprised deeply sampled blood TCRbeta repertoires from subjects exposed to, actively infected with, or recovered from COVID-19. The samples were drawn from the first 160 participants of the ongoing ImmuneRACE study and from over 950 subjects provided by 6 global collaborators. On the study overall, not on this receptor specifically: The quantity of clinical and demographic metadata differed by source and by participant and was supplied without curation.

Collaborating institutions collected whole blood in K2EDTA tubes following their own protocols. Collaborator samples were shipped for TCRbeta analysis as frozen whole blood, isolated PBMCs, or DNA extracted from either sample type. This clone occurred a few times. Its antigen target is currently unknown. No base quality information exists; no much larger clone differs at one position. The immunoSEQ Assay, a bias-controlled multiplex PCR, was used to amplify TCRbeta CDR3 regions from genomic DNA. The paper's processing steps were these. The number of nucleated cells in each sample was estimated from the amplification of reference gene primers within the assay. Sequence reads were collapsed and filtered to measure the absolute abundance of every unique TCRbeta CDR3 rearrangement. For each sample, productive Simpson clonality was calculated by taking the square root of Simpson's diversity index across productive rearrangements. The table was pulled from immuneACCESS by TCRdb, which kept in-frame rearrangements only. Such tables lose some clones; where checked, under half of the loss comes from unresolved V genes, and the rest has no known cause. The V and J calls and the clone size are those of that table, but D and trimming were determined from the DNA. Here the sample has a few hundred thousand clones; around 89% occur a single time. The top ten clonotypes cover more than 0.75% of the sample.

Sequencing was carried out using peripheral blood. This TCR was recovered from a man aged 30 to 45 with acute or convalescent COVID-19.

The bases read TGTGCCAGTAGTGTACAGGGTCGGGGTCAGCCCCAGCATTTT. It translates to CASSVQGRGQPQHF. This chain joins TRBV19 to TRBJ1-5; TRBD1 is possibly the D segment (6 matching bases). Trimming takes 5 bases from V and 6 bases from J, and the germline ends sit 14 bases apart. Based on the germline V gene (reference sequence), the CDR1 and CDR2 sequences are LNHDA and SQIVND. Taken from cysteine to phenylalanine, the CDR3 has 14 residues. CDR3 DNA only is kept here, 42 bases in frame from base 1.